The 13 T cell receptor beta chains listed next were all sequenced from one sample in a study of T cells in tumors after PD-1 blockade. This table comes from immunoSEQ multiplex PCR, and its TCRdb copy is limited to in-frame clones, with some not included. The sample includes 9,000 to 15,000 clones, roughly three fifths of them seen just once. The specimen was tumor tissue, collected before anti-PD-1 treatment. The receptor source for this set is a human donor with basal cell carcinoma.

This clone was found once. The chain combines TRBV23-1 with TRBJ2-6, with no clear D. TRBV23-1 is an open reading frame whose function is uncertain. V lost 5 bases and J lost 5, with 19 bases in between. The CDR3 has 17 residues. This chain's CDR3 is CASSVDGQQSRANVLTF. The CDR3 DNA is TGCGCCAGCAGTGTGGATGGGCAACAAAGTCGGGCCAACGTCCTGACTTTC.

This clone was observed a handful of times. This rearrangement joins TRBV24-1 to TRBJ1-2; 7 positions match TRBD1. CDR1 is KGHDR and CDR2 is SFDVKD in the germline V gene. Germline trimming cut 9 bases from V and 3 bases from J; bases unmatched to any gene: 3. The length of the CDR3 is 12 residues. The CDR3 loop reads CATQDRYYGYTF. DNA for the CDR3: TGTGCCACCCAGGACAGGTACTATGGCTACACCTTC.

This clone was detected only once. The V gene is TRBV9, the J gene TRBJ2-6; a possible D gene is TRBD1 (6 bases). The CDR3 runs to 16 residues. Per the germline V gene, CDR1 is SGDLS and CDR2 is YYNGEE. The V end was cut by 1 base, the J end by 1 base, with 9 bases between. Here the CDR3 reads CASSVSTGSGANVLTF. The CDR3 nucleotides read TGTGCCAGCAGCGTATCCACAGGGTCTGGGGCCAACGTCCTGACTTTC. Full variable domain (rest looked up from reference TRBV9 and TRBJ2-6): DSGVTQTPKHLITATGQRVTLRCSPRSGDLSVYWYQQSLDQGLQFLIQYYNGEERAKGNILERFSAQQFPDLHSELNLSSLELGDSALYFCASSVSTGSGANVLTFGAGSRLTVL.

This chain joins TRBV3-1 (or the pseudogene TRBV3-2) and TRBJ2-1; 9 nucleotides agree with TRBD2. Trimming at V came to 0 bases and at J to 6 bases, leaving 9 bases not matched to a gene. There are 17 residues in the CDR3. Germline-derived CDR1 and CDR2 are LGHDT and YNNKEL (reference sequence). The CDR3 here is CASSQDHGGRVSNEQFF. The DNA of the CDR3 is TGTGCCAGCAGCCAAGATCATGGCGGGAGGGTAAGCAATGAGCAGTTCTTC.

The rearrangement links TRBV11-3 to TRBJ1-1; the D is unclear. The CDR3 loop spans 13 amino acids. V dropped 1 base and J dropped 6 bases, with 9 bases sitting between them. The germline CDR1 and CDR2 sequences are SGHNT and YENEEA. The CDR3 DNA sequence: TGTGCCAGCAGCTTAGGACCCTACTCTGAAGCTTTCTTT. This sequence encodes CASSLGPYSEAFF.

This clone turned up a few times. The rearrangement links TRBV7-6 to TRBJ2-1; 8 positions match TRBD2. Unmatched junction bases numbered 4, after V lost 5 bases and J lost 4 bases. Germline loops: CDR1 SGHVS, CDR2 FNYEAQ. The CDR3 is 14 residues long. In DNA, the CDR3 is TGTGCCAGCAGCGCAGGCGGGGGGTACAATGAGCAGTTCTTC. As protein: CASSAGGGYNEQFF.

The chain is built from TRBV4-3 and TRBJ1-4, with D possibly being TRBD1 (6 bases). The CDR3 length is 16 residues. CDR1 and CDR2 (germline): LGHNA, YSLEER. The V end was cut by 1 base, the J end by 8 bases, with 17 bases between. CDR3 in amino acids: CASSQALGTTREKLFF. CDR3 nucleotides: TGCGCCAGCAGCCAAGCCCTAGGGACAACCCGGGAAAAACTGTTTTTT.

V and J are TRBV6-5 and TRBJ2-3; weak D call: TRBD2 (6 bases). Germline CDR1 and CDR2: MNHEY and SVGAGI. The germline V and J ends were trimmed by 2 bases and 1 base, with 10 bases remaining between them. The CDR3 extends over 15 amino acids. CDR3 nucleotide sequence: TGTGCCAGCAGTTACGGAATAGCGGGCACAGATACGCAGTATTTT. Translated: CASSYGIAGTDTQYF.

This clone ranks as medium-sized. The gene calls are TRBV19 and TRBJ2-3; 7 bases line up with TRBD2. The CDR3 length is 14 residues. Germline-derived CDR1 and CDR2 are LNHDA and SQIVND (reference sequence). The V and J ends lost 7 bases and 4 bases, in that order; junction bases with no gene match: 8. CDR3 in amino acids: CASTPSGTADTQYF. The CDR3 bases are TGTGCCAGTACCCCGAGCGGGACCGCAGATACGCAGTATTTT.

A few counts support this clone. This chain uses TRBV6-2 or TRBV6-3 with TRBJ2-3; weak D call: TRBD1 (5 bases). CDR3 length: 15 residues. Germline loops: CDR1 MNHEY, CDR2 SVGEGT. The V and J ends lost 1 base and 2 bases respectively, with 10 bases between them. The CDR3 DNA follows: TGTGCCAGCAGTTACTGGGGCGGAGACACAGATACGCAGTATTTT. Its protein product is CASSYWGGDTDTQYF.

This sequence joins TRBV20-1 and TRBJ2-7; D is perhaps TRBD1 or TRBD2 (6 bases each). Per the germline V gene, CDR1 is DFQATT and CDR2 is SNEGSKA (reference sequence). CDR3 length: 11 amino acids. V was clipped by 6 bases and J by 6 bases, with 12 bases between them. CDR3 amino acids: CSAQKGGEQYF. CDR3 sequence (DNA): TGCAGTGCCCAGAAGGGGGGCGAGCAGTACTTC.

The V call is TRBV30, the J call TRBJ2-7, with D uncertain. The germline V and J ends were trimmed by 2 bases and 3 bases, with 5 bases remaining between them. CDR3 length: 11 amino acids. The germline CDR1 and CDR2 sequences are GTSNPN and SVGIG (reference sequence). The DNA for the CDR3 is TGTGCCTGGAGTAGTGGCTACGAGCAGTACTTC. Encoded protein: CAWSSGYEQYF.

The chain has TRBV5-1 and TRBJ2-1, with TRBD2 matching 8 bases. CDR1 is SGHRS and CDR2 is YFSETQ in the germline V gene. This CDR3 has 14 amino acids. After removal of 5 bases from V and 2 bases from J, the junction contained 3 bases not matched to a gene. The CDR3 DNA reads TGCGCCAGCAGTCGCGGGGGGCCCTACAATGAGCAGTTCTTC. Amino acids: CASSRGGPYNEQFF.